A single sample is the source of the 21 T cell receptor beta chains below, sequenced in a study of control samples from healthy donors and cancer patients. Produced via immunoSEQ multiplex PCR; TCRdb's table is partial and in-frame only. The table has around 70,000 clones, roughly 86% seen once; the top ten hold under 2.5%. The specimen sequenced was PBMCs. These receptors originate from a woman aged 50 to 65 with head and neck cancer.

The gene calls are TRBV12-3 or TRBV12-4 and TRBJ2-3, with 8 bases aligning to TRBD2. This CDR3 contains 13 residues. With V trimmed by 7 bases and J by 4 bases, 4 bases remained unmatched. The CDR3 DNA reads TGTGCCAGCAATCGGGGGGGGCCAGATACGCAGTATTTT. The encoded protein is CASNRGGPDTQYF.

V and J are TRBV19 and TRBJ1-1, with 8 nucleotides matching TRBD1. Trimming took 4 bases from V and 0 from J; bases not matched to a gene: 1. This CDR3 is 14 amino acids long. The germline V gene encodes CDR1 LNHDA and CDR2 SQIVND (reference sequence). The CDR3 sequence is CASSTTGVNTEAFF. For the CDR3, the DNA is TGTGCCAGTAGTACGACAGGGGTGAACACTGAAGCTTTCTTT.

The genes are TRBV5-8 and TRBJ1-5, with 11 bases matching TRBD1. J gave up 3 bases and V 4 bases, and 6 bases lay outside the gene matches. Germline values: CDR1 SGHTS, CDR2 YDEGEE. The CDR3 has 16 residues. CDR3 nucleotides: TGTGCCAGCAGCCAAGCGGACAGGGGGCTCAATCAGCCCCAGCATTTT. It codes for CASSQADRGLNQPQHF.

V usage is TRBV7-9 and J usage is TRBJ1-5, with D uncertain. The CDR3 loop spans 17 amino acids. Trimming shortened V by 5 bases and J by 2 bases, and 19 bases separated the two germline ends. Germline CDR1 SEHNR, CDR2 FQNEAQ (reference sequence). Written as DNA, the CDR3 is TGTGCCAGCAGCCCCGCGACCCCTTTTGGGGGCAATCAGCCCCAGCATTTT. The encoded protein is CASSPATPFGGNQPQHF.

V is TRBV5-6 and J is TRBJ1-3; D possibly corresponds to TRBD1 (5 bases). The CDR3 spans 15 residues. Deletions cut 6 bases from V and 4 bases from J, with 17 bases between. CDR1 and CDR2 from the germline V gene are SGHDT and YYEEEE. The CDR3: CASTNGGAFGNTIYF. The CDR3 DNA is TGTGCCAGCACCAATGGAGGGGCGTTCGGAAACACCATATATTTT. The variable domain in full, completed from reference TRBV5-6 and TRBJ1-3, reads DAGVTQSPTHLIKTRGQQVTLRCSPKSGHDTVSWYQQALGQGPQFIFQYYEEEERQRGNFPDRFSGHQFPNYSSELNVNALLLGDSALYLCASTNGGAFGNTIYFGEGSWLTVV.

The rearrangement links TRBV5-1 to TRBJ2-5; D not certain. Trimming took off 4 bases at V and 1 base at J, with 11 bases between the two ends. Germline lookup yields CDR1 SGHRS and CDR2 YFSETQ. This CDR3 has 14 residues. The CDR3 coding sequence is TGCGCCAGCAGCCTGTCCTCTGCCCAAGAGACCCAGTACTTC. Residues: CASSLSSAQETQYF.

The gene calls are TRBV6-5 and TRBJ2-1, with 7 bases identical to TRBD1. The V gene's germline CDR1 is MNHEY and CDR2 SVGAGI. The CDR3 sequence is 15 residues long. The V gene end was trimmed by 8 bases and the J gene end by 6 bases; junction bases not matched to a gene: 13. The DNA of the CDR3 is TGTGCCAGCTCCAATCCCGGAGGACAGGCCAATGAGCAGTTCTTC. This gives the protein CASSNPGGQANEQFF.

This clone has just a few counts. V is TRBV5-1 and J is TRBJ2-1; 9 bases match TRBD1. Germline V gene data show CDR1 as SGHRS and CDR2 as YFSETQ. This CDR3 region has 16 residues. Trimming at V came to 2 bases and at J to 8 bases, leaving 11 bases not matched to a gene. CDR3 in amino acids: CASSFPRGTGLHEQFF. CDR3 DNA: TGCGCCAGCAGCTTTCCACGGGGGACAGGGCTCCATGAGCAGTTCTTC.

The chain links TRBV5-4 to TRBJ2-1, with D perhaps matching TRBD1 (5 bases). V lost 5 bases to trimming and J lost 2 bases, with 17 bases between them. Germline V CDR1 and CDR2: SGHNT, YYREEE (reference sequence). This CDR3 contains 16 residues. The CDR3: CASSSHAAGPYNEQFF. DNA for the CDR3: TGTGCCAGCAGTTCTCATGCGGCAGGGCCCTACAATGAGCAGTTCTTC.

The rearrangement links TRBV5-1 to TRBJ1-4; D call uncertain. CDR1 SGHRS and CDR2 YFSETQ come from the germline V gene. The CDR3 is made up of 15 amino acids. V dropped 0 bases and J dropped 7 bases, with 13 bases sitting between them. The CDR3 sequence: CASSLAATRGEKLFF. CDR3 coding DNA: TGCGCCAGCAGCTTGGCGGCGACGCGGGGTGAAAAACTGTTTTTT.

CDR3 coding DNA: TGTGCCAGCAGTCCCCCCCGAGAAAACTATGGCTACACCTTC. Residues: CASSPPRENYGYTF. V gene TRBV28 combines with J gene TRBJ1-2; D not resolved. This CDR3 region has 14 residues. From germline, CDR1 is MDHEN and CDR2 SYDVKM. V lost 5 bases, J lost 2 bases, and 12 bases lay in between.

The V gene is TRBV19, the J gene TRBJ1-2; the match to TRBD1 covers 10 bases. J lost 6 bases, V lost 5 bases, and 12 bases had no gene match. The CDR3 consists of 16 residues. The germline V gene encodes CDR1 LNHDA and CDR2 SQIVND (reference sequence). CDR3 in DNA: TGTGCCAGTAGTGGGCGTCCGGGACAGGGGATCAATGGCTACACCTTC. Protein: CASSGRPGQGINGYTF.

This clone appeared a few times. V gene TRBV2 combines with J gene TRBJ2-7, with no clear D. Germline lookup yields CDR1 SNHLY and CDR2 FYNNEI. V was shortened by 6 bases and J by 0 bases, with 15 bases between the two germline ends. This CDR3 is 15 amino acids long. The CDR3 is CASSPSSMSSYEQYF. The CDR3 region has the DNA TGTGCCAGCAGCCCCTCCTCCATGAGCTCCTACGAGCAGTACTTC.

The chain joins TRBV6-1 to TRBJ1-5; perhaps TRBD1 as D (6 bases). Trimming took off 2 bases at V and 1 base at J, with 6 bases between the two ends. The V gene's germline CDR1 is MNHNS and CDR2 SASEGT. This CDR3 spans 14 amino acids. The CDR3 nucleotides are TGTGCCAGCAGTGAAAGGGGGAGCAATCAGCCCCAGCATTTT. Amino acids: CASSERGSNQPQHF.

This chain connects TRBV5-4 to TRBJ2-3; D remains ambiguous. CDR1 is SGHNT, CDR2 YYREEE, per germline (reference sequence). Trimming left V 4 bases short and J 3 bases short, with 27 bases between. CDR3 size: 19 residues. CDR3 in amino acids: CASSPLPPGLGSRTDTQYF. The DNA for the CDR3 is TGTGCCAGCAGCCCGTTACCCCCTGGGTTAGGGTCTAGGACAGATACGCAGTATTTT.

The chain links TRBV7-9 to TRBJ1-1; D is unclear. The length of the CDR3 is 14 residues. Germline lookup yields CDR1 SEHNR and CDR2 FQNEAQ (reference sequence). Trimming took off 6 bases at V and 0 bases at J, with 11 bases between the two ends. CDR3 DNA sequence: TGTGCCAGCAGTAAGGAGGTCATGAACACTGAAGCTTTCTTT. It is translated as CASSKEVMNTEAFF.

Concerning this clone itself: This sample also contains other DNA sequences that code for the same CDR3. The chain couples TRBV12-3 or TRBV12-4 to TRBJ2-5, with D possibly TRBD2 on 6 matching bases. Trimming pared 3 bases from V and 5 bases from J, leaving 10 bases between. This CDR3 spans 13 amino acids. This CDR3 is CASSFRGWETQYF. CDR3 DNA sequence: TGTGCCAGCAGTTTTCGGGGGTGGGAGACCCAGTACTTC.

V gene TRBV7-9 combines with J gene TRBJ2-5; the D is unclear. Deletions cut 6 bases from V and 5 bases from J, with 13 bases between. Germline assignment: CDR1 SEHNR and CDR2 FQNEAQ (reference sequence). CDR3 length: 13 amino acids. The CDR3 here is CASSPLGWETQYF. Here the CDR3 DNA reads TGTGCCAGCAGTCCCCTTGGGTGGGAGACCCAGTACTTC.

This chain uses TRBV3-1 (or the pseudogene TRBV3-2) with TRBJ1-5, with D possibly TRBD1 on 5 matching bases. The CDR3 covers 14 residues. Looked up from germline, CDR1 is LGHDT and CDR2 is YNNKEL (reference sequence). Deletions cut 3 bases from V and 6 bases from J, with 12 bases between. The CDR3 spells CASSQGGGGQPQHF. In nucleotides, the CDR3 is TGTGCCAGCAGCCAGGGGGGGGGTGGTCAGCCCCAGCATTTT.

Turning to this clone: One junction end does not reproduce the germline sequence, and a read error may be involved. This chain links TRBV3-1 (or the pseudogene TRBV3-2) with TRBJ2-1, with TRBD2 matching over 11 bases. The germline gives CDR1 LGHDT, CDR2 YNNKEL (reference sequence). CDR3 length: 16 residues. The CDR3 DNA follows: TGTGCCAGCAGCCAAGATCAGGGACTAGCGGCCCGAATGTCGGTCTTC. The encoded protein is CASSQDQGLAARMSVF.

The gene calls are TRBV18 and TRBJ1-1, with TRBD1 identical over 8 bases. Losses at the gene ends were 2 bases for V and 0 bases for J; bases not matched to a gene: 14. The CDR3 consists of 19 residues. Germline-derived CDR1 and CDR2 are KGHSH and LQKENI. CDR3 residues: CASSPIGTGGPRMNTEAFF. CDR3 sequence (DNA): TGTGCCAGCTCACCAATCGGGACAGGAGGGCCACGCATGAACACTGAAGCTTTCTTT. Full variable domain (rest looked up from reference TRBV18 and TRBJ1-1): NAGVMQNPRHLVRRRGQEARLRCSPMKGHSHVYWYRQLPEEGLKFMVYLQKENIIDESGMPKERFSAEFPKEGPSILRIQQVVRGDSAAYFCASSPIGTGGPRMNTEAFFGQGTRLTVV.